This T cell receptor (beta chain) was sequenced for a study of T-cell memory formation after mild COVID-19. Overall study context: The study found TCR clusters largely donor specific. Study-level findings and limits: Pre-infection memory contained some responding clones, which suggested that cross-reactive memory had joined. Confirmation of SARS-CoV-2 specificity was lacking for second-wave clones peaking day 37. Most CD4+ clones that shrank were in CM and EM, while CD8+ ones turned up in EMRA.

From the 5' RACE reads, TCRdb called clonotypes with MiXCR, one entry per CDR3 protein. The sample lists fewer than 500,000 distinct CDR3 sequences; 20% to 30% were seen once. On this clonotype itself: Its matching antigen is unknown.

The TCR was taken from an adult woman who had mild COVID-19 (a few samples of this study predate the infection). Cell type and time point are not known. Material for sequencing was PBMCs or a T cell subset sorted from them (not recorded which).

The CDR3 is CASSLVQLGNTIYF. CDR3 coding DNA: TGTGCCAGCAGTTTAGTACAACTTGGAAACACCATATATTTT. The chain links TRBV12-3 or TRBV12-4 to TRBJ1-3; no clear D. V was cut by 1 base and J by 3 bases, with 7 bases left in between. This CDR3 spans 14 amino acids.